This TCR beta chain comes out of a study of shared clonotypes between healthy human individuals. Remarks on this clone: Its antigen is as yet unknown.

Produced via immunoSEQ multiplex PCR; TCRdb's table is partial and in-frame only. The table lists about 750,000 clones, approximately 92% of them singletons. The naive CD8 subset, CD45RO-negative cells positively selected for CCR7, excluded terminally differentiated effector memory CD45RA+ cells. Regarding the study as a whole: Among a few donors, roughly 5% of naive CD4 clonotypes were found in common. The genetic and exposure-history diversity represented was limited by few donors. Only blood was sampled; tissue repertoires likely differ. Naive subsets generally exceeded memory subsets in estimated richness.

CDR1 and CDR2 (germline): MDHEN, SYDVKM. This CDR3 is built from 14 residues. V lost 6 bases and J lost 4; bases outside the gene matches: 9. The material sequenced was naive CD8+ T cells sorted from blood. This chain uses TRBV28 with TRBJ2-7; 7 bases match TRBD1. This receptor was taken from a man aged 30-40 years in good health. As DNA, the CDR3 is TGTGCCAGCAGGAGACAGGGTGTTGGGTACGAGCAGTACTTC. Translating gives CASRRQGVGYEQYF.